A single sample gave rise to the 2 T cell receptor beta chains below, sequenced in a study of blood T cells in healthy people across ages. Together with a sample-barcoded 5' primer, a J-beta primer mix was included in a second PCR lasting about 7 to 11 cycles. TCRdb redid the calling of the 5' RACE reads with MiXCR, one entry per CDR3 protein. The sample includes around 650,000 distinct CDR3 sequences, approximately 40% of them seen just once. Material: blood. The receptors originated from a man aged 80 or over in good health.

The J gene is TRBJ2-1, the V gene TRBV3-1; 9 bases fit TRBD2. Trimming removed 3 bases from V and 12 bases from J; junction bases left unmatched: 12. This CDR3 has 15 amino acids. Per the germline V gene, CDR1 is LGHDT and CDR2 is YNNKEL (reference sequence). CDR3 DNA sequence: TGTGCCAGCAGCCAGGACCTAGCGGGGCGGACGGGGCAGTTCTTC. It is translated as CASSQDLAGRTGQFF.

This sequence joins TRBV28 and TRBJ2-3; the match to TRBD2 covers 7 bases. V dropped 8 bases and J dropped 3; count of bases not matched to a gene: 5. This CDR3 region has 13 residues. Germline-derived CDR1 and CDR2 are MDHEN and SYDVKM. CDR3 sequence (DNA): TGTGCCAGCCAAGCGGGGCTAACAGATACGCAGTATTTT. This codes for CASQAGLTDTQYF.